Sequencing of this TCR beta chain was carried out in a study of shared clonotypes between healthy human individuals. With 0 bases removed from V and 1 base from J, the gap between germline ends came to 6 bases. Per germline, CDR1 LGHNA and CDR2 YNFKEQ. The CDR3 extends over 14 amino acids. Assay: immunoSEQ multiplex PCR; the TCRdb copy retains only in-frame clones and omits some. The sample yields 2 million to 2.5 million clones, approximately 94% seen once. The TCR sequence derives from a man aged 18 to 30 in good health. Some clones in this sample may be carry-over from other donors' samples. Sequenced input: naive CD4+ T cells from PBMCs. Specified subset: CD45RA+ positively selected. The chain combines TRBV4-2 with TRBJ1-1, with D hard to call. In DNA, the CDR3 is TGTGCCAGCAGCCAAGACAGGCCGAACACTGAAGCTTTCTTT. This translates into CASSQDRPNTEAFF.